This TCR beta chain appears in the sequencing data of a study of radiation and T cells in renal cell carcinoma. Study-level findings and limits: From baseline, blood top tumor clonotypes peaked at 2 weeks post-radiation.

Profiling relied on immunoSEQ multiplex PCR, and the TCRdb table lists in-frame clones only, not all of them. The repertoire has about 95,000 clones, 65% to 90% of them found once; the top ten carry about 7.9%. Points on this clone: Its target is not known.

The CDR3 is made up of 15 amino acids. Germline values: CDR1 ENHRY, CDR2 SYGVKD. The junction had 1 base not matched to a gene; V was cut back by 2 bases and J by 1 base. As to time point: baseline pretreatment blood. Indicated treatment: 15 Gy SBRT to primary tumor, nephrectomy 4 weeks later. The tumor was a clear cell renal cell carcinoma. This receptor was obtained from a man over 45 with renal cell carcinoma. The V and J genes are TRBV10-3 and TRBJ2-3; 9 bases are shared with TRBD1. This material consisted of blood, taken from a patient whose treatment included radiotherapy and nephrectomy. CDR3 in amino acids: CAISERTGGTDTQYF. CDR3 in DNA: TGTGCCATCAGTGAGAGGACAGGGGGCACAGATACGCAGTATTTT.